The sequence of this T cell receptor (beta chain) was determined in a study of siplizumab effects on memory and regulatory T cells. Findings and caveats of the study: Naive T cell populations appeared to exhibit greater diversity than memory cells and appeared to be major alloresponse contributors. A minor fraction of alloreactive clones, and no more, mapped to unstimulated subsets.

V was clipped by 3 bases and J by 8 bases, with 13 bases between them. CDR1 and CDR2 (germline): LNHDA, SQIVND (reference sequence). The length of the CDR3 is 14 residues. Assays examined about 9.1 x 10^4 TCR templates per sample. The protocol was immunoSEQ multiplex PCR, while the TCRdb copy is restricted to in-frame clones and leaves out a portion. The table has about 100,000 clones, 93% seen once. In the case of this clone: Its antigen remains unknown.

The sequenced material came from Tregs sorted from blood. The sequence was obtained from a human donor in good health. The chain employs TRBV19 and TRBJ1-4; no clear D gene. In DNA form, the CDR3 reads TGTGCCAGTAGTATGGTCCTTCGGGAGGAAAAACTGTTTTTT. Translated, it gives CASSMVLREEKLFF.